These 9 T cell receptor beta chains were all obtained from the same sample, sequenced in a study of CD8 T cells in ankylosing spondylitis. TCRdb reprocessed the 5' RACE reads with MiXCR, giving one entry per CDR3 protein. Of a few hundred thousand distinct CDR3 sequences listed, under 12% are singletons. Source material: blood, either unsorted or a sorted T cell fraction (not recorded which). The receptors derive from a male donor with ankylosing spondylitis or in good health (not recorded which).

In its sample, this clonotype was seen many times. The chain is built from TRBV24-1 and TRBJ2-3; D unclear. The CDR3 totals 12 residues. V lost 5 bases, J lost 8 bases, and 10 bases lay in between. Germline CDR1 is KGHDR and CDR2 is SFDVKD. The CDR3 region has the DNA TGTGCCACCAGTGGGGATCTCCTTACGCAGTATTTT. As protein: CATSGDLLTQYF.

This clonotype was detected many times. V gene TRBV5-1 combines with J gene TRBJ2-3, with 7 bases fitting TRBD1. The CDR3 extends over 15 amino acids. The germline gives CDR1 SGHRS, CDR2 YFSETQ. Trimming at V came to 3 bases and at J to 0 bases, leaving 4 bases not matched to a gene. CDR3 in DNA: TGCGCCAGCAGCTCAGTGACAGGGAGCACAGATACGCAGTATTTT. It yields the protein CASSSVTGSTDTQYF.

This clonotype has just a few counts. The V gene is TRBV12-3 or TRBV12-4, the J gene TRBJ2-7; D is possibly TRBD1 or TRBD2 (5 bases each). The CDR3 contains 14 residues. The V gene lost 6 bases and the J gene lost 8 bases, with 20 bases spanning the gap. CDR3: CASSPGTKSTKQYF. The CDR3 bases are TGTGCCAGCAGCCCCGGGACGAAGTCTACGAAGCAGTACTTC.

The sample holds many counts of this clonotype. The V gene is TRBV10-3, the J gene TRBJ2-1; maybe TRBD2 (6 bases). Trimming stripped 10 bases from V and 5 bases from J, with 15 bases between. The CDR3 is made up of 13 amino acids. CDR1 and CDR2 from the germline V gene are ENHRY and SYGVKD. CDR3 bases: TGTGCCACATCGGGGGTACAGAACAATGAGCAGTTCTTC. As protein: CATSGVQNNEQFF.

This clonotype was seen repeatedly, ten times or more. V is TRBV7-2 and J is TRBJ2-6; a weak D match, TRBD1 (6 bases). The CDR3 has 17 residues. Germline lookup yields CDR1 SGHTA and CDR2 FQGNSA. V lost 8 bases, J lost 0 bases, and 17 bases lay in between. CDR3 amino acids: CASPPTGYVSGANVLTF. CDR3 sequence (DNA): TGTGCCAGCCCTCCGACAGGCTATGTCTCTGGGGCCAACGTCCTGACTTTC.

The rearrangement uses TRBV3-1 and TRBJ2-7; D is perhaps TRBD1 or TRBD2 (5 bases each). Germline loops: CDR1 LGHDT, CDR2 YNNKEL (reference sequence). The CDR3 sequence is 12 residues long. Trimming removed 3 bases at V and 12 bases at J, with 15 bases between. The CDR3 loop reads CASSQVGTVSYF. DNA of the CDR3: TGTGCCAGCAGCCAGGTGGGGACGGTGTCGTACTTC.

CDR3 coding DNA: TGCGCCAGCAGCGTTCAGGGGGCTGAGTCACCCCTCCACTTT. The encoded protein is CASSVQGAESPLHF. The rearrangement links TRBV5-1 to TRBJ1-6; 8 positions match TRBD1. The CDR3 extends over 14 amino acids. Losses at the gene ends were 4 bases for V and 10 bases for J; bases not matched to a gene: 7. Looked up from germline, CDR1 is SGHRS and CDR2 is YFSETQ.

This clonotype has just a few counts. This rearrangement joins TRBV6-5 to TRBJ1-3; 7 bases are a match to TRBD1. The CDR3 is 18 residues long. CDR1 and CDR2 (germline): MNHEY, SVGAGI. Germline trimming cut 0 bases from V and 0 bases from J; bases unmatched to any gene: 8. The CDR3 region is CASSYSAGQQFSGNTIYF. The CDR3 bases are TGTGCCAGCAGTTACTCGGCGGGACAGCAATTCTCTGGAAACACCATATATTTT.

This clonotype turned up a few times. The chain's CDR3 is CASSYNPNNSPLHF. The CDR3 nucleotides read TGTGCCAGCAGTTACAACCCGAATAATTCACCCCTCCACTTT. This chain links TRBV6-5 with TRBJ1-6; D not certain. Trimming stripped 2 bases from V and 5 bases from J, with 7 bases between. Germline V gives CDR1 MNHEY, CDR2 SVGAGI. The CDR3 contains 14 residues.